These T cell receptor beta chains were read from a single sample in a study of blood T cells in healthy people across ages. TCRdb analysed the 5' RACE reads with MiXCR anew, one entry per CDR3 protein. The sample comprises fewer than 750,000 distinct CDR3 sequences, around 48% of which are singletons, and around 23% rests with the top ten. Sequenced: blood. The receptor set was obtained from an older man in good health. CDR3s include the opening cysteine and the closing phenylalanine or tryptophan. A D gene is named only where the DNA matches it firmly. The size entry is marked missing in some rows and otherwise reads once, few, many or a size class.

j_call: TRBJ1-1; clone_size: NA; v_call: TRBV7-2; d_call: NA; cdr3_nt: TGTGCCAGCAGCCCCGAGGGGGTTGGGTCTTCTGAAGCTTTCTTT; cdr3_aa: CASSPEGVGSSEAFF
j_call: TRBJ2-5; clone_size: NA; v_call: TRBV4-1; d_call: NA; cdr3_nt: TGCGCCAGCAGCCAGACGGCCGTGGGAGAGACCCAGTACTTC; cdr3_aa: CASSQTAVGETQYF
j_call: TRBJ2-3; clone_size: NA; v_call: TRBV6-2/TRBV6-3; d_call: TRBD2; cdr3_nt: TGTGCCAGCAGTCGGGCTATAGCGGGACTCCACACAGATACGCAGTATTTT; cdr3_aa: CASSRAIAGLHTDTQYF
j_call: TRBJ2-6; clone_size: NA; v_call: TRBV21-1; d_call: NA; cdr3_nt: TGTGCCAGCAATAACCCGGGACTAGCTATCTCTGGGGCCAACGTCCTGACTTTC; cdr3_aa: CASNNPGLAISGANVLTF
j_call: TRBJ1-5; clone_size: NA; v_call: TRBV20-1; d_call: NA; cdr3_nt: TGCAGTGGTCGGGGGGGCAGGAGCAATCAGCCCCAGCATTTT; cdr3_aa: CSGRGGRSNQPQHF
j_call: TRBJ1-2; clone_size: many; v_call: TRBV6-5; d_call: NA; cdr3_nt: TGTGCCACTAGCGACGGACAGTTCTATGGCTACACCTTC; cdr3_aa: CATSDGQFYGYTF
j_call: TRBJ2-1; clone_size: NA; v_call: TRBV7-2; d_call: TRBD2; cdr3_nt: TGTGCCAGCAGTTCCACGGGGGGTCAGTTCTTC; cdr3_aa: CASSSTGGQFF
j_call: TRBJ1-1; clone_size: NA; v_call: TRBV28; d_call: NA; cdr3_nt: TGTGCCAGCAGTCCATGGGACTCCGGGGGGAACACTGAAGCTTTCTTT; cdr3_aa: CASSPWDSGGNTEAFF
j_call: TRBJ1-2; clone_size: NA; v_call: TRBV20-1; d_call: NA; cdr3_nt: TGCAGTGCTCAACTGGGGACAAAGAACTATGGCTACACCTTC; cdr3_aa: CSAQLGTKNYGYTF
j_call: TRBJ2-1; clone_size: many; v_call: TRBV7-7; d_call: NA; cdr3_nt: TGTGCTAGCAGCTTATATGGAGGGAGCTCCTACAATGAGCAGTTCTTC; cdr3_aa: CASSLYGGSSYNEQFF
j_call: TRBJ2-6; clone_size: NA; v_call: TRBV27; d_call: NA; cdr3_nt: TGTGCCAGCAGTTTGGAGAGGAGGGGGTCTGGGGCCAACGTCCTGACTTTC; cdr3_aa: CASSLERRGSGANVLTF
j_call: TRBJ2-7; clone_size: few; v_call: TRBV9; d_call: NA; cdr3_nt: TGTGCCAGCAGCGTAGGGCCAGGGACCCTCTACGAGCAGTACTTC; cdr3_aa: CASSVGPGTLYEQYF
j_call: TRBJ2-6; clone_size: NA; v_call: TRBV29-1; d_call: NA; cdr3_nt: TGCAGCGTTACGCGTCGGGGCAGGGGCAACGTCCTGACTTTC; cdr3_aa: CSVTRRGRGNVLTF
j_call: TRBJ2-3; clone_size: NA; v_call: TRBV11-1; d_call: NA; cdr3_nt: TGTGCCAGCAGCAAGACAGGACCCACAGATACGCAGTATTTT; cdr3_aa: CASSKTGPTDTQYF
j_call: TRBJ2-3; clone_size: NA; v_call: TRBV7-2; d_call: NA; cdr3_nt: TGTGCCAGCAGCTTACGATCGGGAGAGAATACGCAGTATTTT; cdr3_aa: CASSLRSGENTQYF
j_call: TRBJ2-3; clone_size: NA; v_call: TRBV24-1; d_call: NA; cdr3_nt: TGTGCCACCAGTGACCCCAGACGCCGAGATACGCAGTATTTT; cdr3_aa: CATSDPRRRDTQYF
j_call: TRBJ2-1; clone_size: NA; v_call: TRBV29-1; d_call: TRBD2; cdr3_nt: TGCAGCGTTGAAGAAGTAGCGGGAGTGAATGAGCAGTTCTTC; cdr3_aa: CSVEEVAGVNEQFF
j_call: TRBJ1-2; clone_size: many; v_call: TRBV6-5; d_call: NA; cdr3_nt: TGTGCCAGCAGTTACTCGGGGGGGCGGATGAGTGGCTACACCTTC; cdr3_aa: CASSYSGGRMSGYTF
j_call: TRBJ2-5; clone_size: few; v_call: TRBV7-2; d_call: NA; cdr3_nt: TGTGCCAGCAGCTTGTTCGGCCACCAAGAGACCCAGTACTTC; cdr3_aa: CASSLFGHQETQYF
j_call: TRBJ2-7; clone_size: NA; v_call: TRBV20-1; d_call: NA; cdr3_nt: TGCAGTGCTAGTCGACAGGTCAGCTCCTACGAGCAGTACTTC; cdr3_aa: CSASRQVSSYEQYF
j_call: TRBJ2-5; clone_size: few; v_call: TRBV6-5; d_call: NA; cdr3_nt: TGTGCCAGCAGTTACCAAGGGACTGAGCACCAAGAGACCCAGTACTTC; cdr3_aa: CASSYQGTEHQETQYF
j_call: TRBJ1-2; clone_size: NA; v_call: TRBV6-2/TRBV6-3; d_call: NA; cdr3_nt: TGTGCCAGCAGTTACTGGACATTTCAAAACTATGGCTACACCTTC; cdr3_aa: CASSYWTFQNYGYTF
j_call: TRBJ2-7; clone_size: NA; v_call: TRBV20-1; d_call: TRBD1; cdr3_nt: TGCAGTGCTAGTAACGGCCAGGGGGCCCACGAGCAGTACTTC; cdr3_aa: CSASNGQGAHEQYF
j_call: TRBJ2-7; clone_size: NA; v_call: TRBV20-1; d_call: NA; cdr3_nt: TGCAGTGCTAGCAGGGTAGAGTCGAGAGAGCAGTACTTC; cdr3_aa: CSASRVESREQYF
j_call: TRBJ2-5; clone_size: NA; v_call: TRBV10-3; d_call: TRBD2; cdr3_nt: TGTGCCATCAGGGGGACTAGCGGTCAAGAGACCCAGTACTTC; cdr3_aa: CAIRGTSGQETQYF
j_call: TRBJ2-6; clone_size: NA; v_call: TRBV9; d_call: NA; cdr3_nt: TGTGCCAGCAGCGTAAGTCTCTCTGGGGCCAACGTCCTGACTTTC; cdr3_aa: CASSVSLSGANVLTF
j_call: TRBJ1-2; clone_size: NA; v_call: TRBV7-9; d_call: NA; cdr3_nt: TGTGCCAGCAGCCAAGACGGCACAGAGAACTATGGCTACACCTTC; cdr3_aa: CASSQDGTENYGYTF
j_call: TRBJ1-2; clone_size: once; v_call: TRBV7-2; d_call: TRBD1; cdr3_nt: TGTGCCAGCAGCCCGGGACAGGGGAGGAGCTACACCTTC; cdr3_aa: CASSPGQGRSYTF
j_call: TRBJ1-6; clone_size: NA; v_call: TRBV7-9; d_call: TRBD1; cdr3_nt: TGTGCCAGCACCCACGGGAGACAGGGGGTAGAGCCCCTCCACTTT; cdr3_aa: CASTHGRQGVEPLHF
j_call: TRBJ2-1; clone_size: NA; v_call: TRBV28; d_call: NA; cdr3_nt: TGTGCCAGCAGTTTTGGGGGACTGATCAATGAGCAGTTCTTC; cdr3_aa: CASSFGGLINEQFF
j_call: TRBJ2-1; clone_size: NA; v_call: TRBV7-2; d_call: TRBD2; cdr3_nt: TGTGCCAGCAGCCTTAGCGGGGGGGCCCTCTACAATGAGCAGTTCTTC; cdr3_aa: CASSLSGGALYNEQFF
j_call: TRBJ2-3; clone_size: few; v_call: TRBV11-2; d_call: NA; cdr3_nt: TGTGCCAGCAGCTTAACGAAGCTCACAGATACGCAGTATTTT; cdr3_aa: CASSLTKLTDTQYF
j_call: TRBJ2-6; clone_size: NA; v_call: TRBV7-2; d_call: NA; cdr3_nt: TGTGCCAGCAGCCTAGGGACACTCTCTGGGGCCAACGTCCTGACTTTC; cdr3_aa: CASSLGTLSGANVLTF
j_call: TRBJ2-7; clone_size: NA; v_call: TRBV5-1; d_call: NA; cdr3_nt: TGCGCCAGCAGCCAAGGAACAGGGTCCGTCTACGAGCAGTACTTC; cdr3_aa: CASSQGTGSVYEQYF
j_call: TRBJ2-2; clone_size: NA; v_call: TRBV7-2; d_call: TRBD2; cdr3_nt: TGTGCCAGCAGCTCCCCAAGCGGGGGCGGCACCGGGGAGCTGTTTTTT; cdr3_aa: CASSSPSGGGTGELFF
j_call: TRBJ2-7; clone_size: NA; v_call: TRBV20-1; d_call: NA; cdr3_nt: TGCAGTGCTAGGCTAGTGGGGAGTTTGGGGTACGAGCAGTACTTC; cdr3_aa: CSARLVGSLGYEQYF
j_call: TRBJ2-7; clone_size: NA; v_call: TRBV29-1; d_call: NA; cdr3_nt: TGCAGCGTTGAAGGGGCGGGACCCTACGAGCAGTACTTC; cdr3_aa: CSVEGAGPYEQYF
j_call: TRBJ2-1; clone_size: NA; v_call: TRBV5-6; d_call: NA; cdr3_nt: TGTGCCAGCAGCTTGTTGGGGGTTCGGGGAGAGACCCAGTTCTTC; cdr3_aa: CASSLLGVRGETQFF
j_call: TRBJ1-1; clone_size: NA; v_call: TRBV10-3; d_call: NA; cdr3_nt: TGTGCCACCCAGGGGAACACTGAAGCTTTCTTT; cdr3_aa: CATQGNTEAFF
j_call: TRBJ2-5; clone_size: NA; v_call: TRBV7-2; d_call: NA; cdr3_nt: TGTGCCAGCAACAGAGGTCCACAGGCGGAGACCCAGTACTTC; cdr3_aa: CASNRGPQAETQYF
j_call: TRBJ1-1; clone_size: NA; v_call: TRBV7-9; d_call: NA; cdr3_nt: TGTGCCAGCAGCCAGGAGGGGAAGGGAGCTTTCTTT; cdr3_aa: CASSQEGKGAFF
j_call: TRBJ2-7; clone_size: NA; v_call: TRBV20-1; d_call: TRBD1; cdr3_nt: TGCAGTGCTAGAGCGCCCGGGACAGGGGGCTACGAGCAGTACTTC; cdr3_aa: CSARAPGTGGYEQYF
j_call: TRBJ1-4; clone_size: NA; v_call: TRBV20-1; d_call: TRBD1; cdr3_nt: TGCAGTGCTAGGGGGGACAGGGGGCGTGAAAAACTGTTTTTT; cdr3_aa: CSARGDRGREKLFF
j_call: TRBJ2-6; clone_size: NA; v_call: TRBV7-2; d_call: NA; cdr3_nt: TGTGCCAGCAGCTTAGATTGGGGAGCCAACGTCCTGACTTTC; cdr3_aa: CASSLDWGANVLTF
j_call: TRBJ2-7; clone_size: many; v_call: TRBV6-6; d_call: TRBD2; cdr3_nt: TGTGCCAGCAGTCACGGGGGGGGCAACGACGAGCAGTACTTC; cdr3_aa: CASSHGGGNDEQYF
j_call: TRBJ2-7; clone_size: NA; v_call: TRBV29-1; d_call: TRBD1; cdr3_nt: TGCAGCGTTGAGAAACAGGGGCCCTTCTCCTACGAGCAGTACTTC; cdr3_aa: CSVEKQGPFSYEQYF
j_call: TRBJ2-3; clone_size: few; v_call: TRBV24-1; d_call: TRBD1; cdr3_nt: TGTGCCACCAGAGGGACAGGGAGCACAGATACGCAGTATTTT; cdr3_aa: CATRGTGSTDTQYF
j_call: TRBJ2-7; clone_size: NA; v_call: TRBV20-1; d_call: NA; cdr3_nt: TGCAGTGCTCGGCGTCCAACTTCGAGCTCCTACGAGCAGTACTTC; cdr3_aa: CSARRPTSSSYEQYF
j_call: TRBJ2-7; clone_size: NA; v_call: TRBV15; d_call: TRBD1; cdr3_nt: TGTGCCACCAGCAGAGCCGGGACAGAGAGCTACGAGCAGTACTTC; cdr3_aa: CATSRAGTESYEQYF
j_call: TRBJ2-1; clone_size: NA; v_call: TRBV9; d_call: NA; cdr3_nt: TGTGCCAGCAGCGTATGGGTAGCGAGCCCGAATGAGCAGTTCTTC; cdr3_aa: CASSVWVASPNEQFF